The clone carrying this T cell receptor (beta chain) has a handful of counts. What it recognizes is unknown. At one of its ends the junction is not consistent with the germline gene, which may arise from a read error. The authors ran a second PCR of 7 to 11 cycles using a sample-barcoded 5' primer and a J-beta primer mix. A tag from a template-switch adaptor with 12 random nucleotides marked each cDNA molecule. TCRdb reprocessed the 5' RACE reads with MiXCR, giving one entry per CDR3 protein. The profile shows about 620,000 distinct CDR3 sequences, about 21% of them singletons. The sample is drawn from a study of blood T cells in healthy people across ages. The study's findings and limits: Observed TCR beta diversity per million T cells went down as age went up. This fall followed a roughly linear course with age. Estimates of diversity drawn from one million T cells were considered underestimates. There was no known CMV status for donors, so expanded clonotype changes were possibly confounded.

The CDR3 is 17 residues long. The germline CDR1 and CDR2 sequences are DFQATT and SNEGSKA (reference sequence). This chain joins TRBV20-1 and TRBJ2-5; 7 bases are a match to TRBD2. This sequence was found in a man aged 65 to 79 in good health. Sequencing was done on a sample of blood. The CDR3 region has the DNA TGCAGTGCTAGGGGGTGGTCGCGGGAGTCGTCCTACAATGAGCGGTTCTTC. Protein product: CSARGWSRESSYNERFF.